This T cell receptor beta chain was obtained from a study of blood T cell repertoires in COVID-19. At the level of the study: Samples of COVID-19 (acute and convalescent) were obtained from the United States, Italy and Spain. Sources were T cells, B-cell-depleted T cells, or PBMCs; the material itself was cDNA or gDNA.

The CDR3 length is 17 residues. From germline, CDR1 is SNHLY and CDR2 FYNNEI. Losses at the gene ends were 4 bases for V and 4 bases for J; bases not matched to a gene: 11. In the original processing: Reference gene primer amplification yielded estimated nucleated cell counts. Generated by immunoSEQ multiplex PCR, the TCRdb table keeps only in-frame clones and is missing some. V and J calls and clone size follow that table, whereas D and trimming were derived from the DNA. This table has roughly 30,000 clones, less than 85% appearing once. This TCR was recovered from a human donor with acute or convalescent COVID-19. The donor label of this sample is uncertain. V is TRBV2 and J is TRBJ1-5; 9 positions match TRBD1. The sequencing sample was made of peripheral blood. The CDR3 DNA is TGTGCCAGCAGTGTCTTTTTGGGCGGGACAGGGAATCAGCCCCAGCATTTT. It translates to CASSVFLGGTGNQPQHF.